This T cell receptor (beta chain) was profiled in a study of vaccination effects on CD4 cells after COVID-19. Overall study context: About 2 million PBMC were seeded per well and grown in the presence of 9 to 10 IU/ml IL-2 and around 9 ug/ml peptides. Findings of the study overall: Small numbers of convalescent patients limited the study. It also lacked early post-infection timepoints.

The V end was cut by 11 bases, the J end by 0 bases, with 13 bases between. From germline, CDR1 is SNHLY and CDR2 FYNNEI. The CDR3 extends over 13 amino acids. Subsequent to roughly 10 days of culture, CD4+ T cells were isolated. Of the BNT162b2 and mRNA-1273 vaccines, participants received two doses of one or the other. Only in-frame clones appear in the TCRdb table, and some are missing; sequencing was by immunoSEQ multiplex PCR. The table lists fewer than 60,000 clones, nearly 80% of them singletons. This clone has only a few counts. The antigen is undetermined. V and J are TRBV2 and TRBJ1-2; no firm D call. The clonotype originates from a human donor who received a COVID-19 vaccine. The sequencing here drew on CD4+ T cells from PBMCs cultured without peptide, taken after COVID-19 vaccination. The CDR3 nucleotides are TGTGCCGGACGGACGGGAGCTAACTATGGCTACACCTTC. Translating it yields CAGRTGANYGYTF.